The rows below give T cell receptor beta chains drawn from one sample of a study of blood T cell repertoires in COVID-19. Method: immunoSEQ multiplex PCR; TCRdb's copy keeps in-frame clones and lacks some. The sample holds under 150,000 clones, roughly 76% seen once. Specimen: peripheral blood. Every receptor here comes from a human donor with acute or convalescent COVID-19. The donor label of this sample is uncertain. The CDR3 runs from the conserved cysteine through the conserved F or W. The D gene is left open where the match is weak. Clone size is not always given. Where it is, it says once, few, many or a class for expanded clones.

clone size,D gene,V gene,J gene,CDR3 DNA,CDR3 protein
-,-,TRBV27,TRBJ1-4,TGTGCCAGCAGTTTATCGATCGGACTACGGACGGAAAAACTGTTTTTT,CASSLSIGLRTEKLFF
-,TRBD2,TRBV5-1,TRBJ2-3,TGCGCCAGCAGCCCCGGACTAGCGGGGGATATGCAGTATTTT,CASSPGLAGDMQYF
-,TRBD1,TRBV18,TRBJ1-1,TGTGCCAGCTCACCACAGGGGGCAACTGAAGCTTTCTTT,CASSPQGATEAFF
few,TRBD2,TRBV19,TRBJ2-3,TGTGCCAGTAGTTTGGGACTAGCGGGGCCGAGAGATACGCAGTATTTT,CASSLGLAGPRDTQYF
few,TRBD2,TRBV11-3,TRBJ2-1,TGTGCCAGCAGCTTGATGACTAGCGGGGGGGACAATGAGCAGTTCTTC,CASSLMTSGGDNEQFF
once,TRBD1,TRBV6-1,TRBJ1-2,TGTGCCAGCAGTGAAGCGGGGGACAGCTATGGCTACACCTTC,CASSEAGDSYGYTF
-,TRBD1,TRBV6-5,TRBJ1-1,TGTGCCAGCAGTTTTCCGGGACAGATGAACACTGAAGCTTTCTTT,CASSFPGQMNTEAFF
-,-,TRBV3-1/TRBV3-2,TRBJ2-2,TGTGCCAGCAGCCCGACTAGTAACACCGGGGAGCTGTTTTTT,CASSPTSNTGELFF
-,TRBD2,TRBV13,TRBJ2-5,TGTGCCAGCAGCTCCCCCCCTAGCGGGGTTGAGACCCAGTACTTC,CASSSPPSGVETQYF
-,-,TRBV5-6,TRBJ2-1,TGTGCCAGCAGCCGCGGGGTCTACAATGAGCAGTTCTTC,CASSRGVYNEQFF
-,-,TRBV6-5,TRBJ1-2,TGTGCCAGCAGTTACGAGGGCAGTTACTATGGCTACACCTTC,CASSYEGSYYGYTF
-,-,TRBV5-6,TRBJ2-5,TGTGCCAGCAGCCCAGCTAGCCAAGAGACCCAGTACTTC,CASSPASQETQYF
-,-,TRBV6-6,TRBJ1-1,TGTGCCAGCAGTTACTCTGTCTTTATGAACACTGAAGCTTTCTTT,CASSYSVFMNTEAFF
-,-,TRBV19,TRBJ2-4,TGTGCCAGTAGTACTCGACAGGCTTCCGACAAAAACATTCAGTACTTC,CASSTRQASDKNIQYF
-,-,TRBV27,TRBJ1-1,TGTGCCAGCAGCTTTCTACAGGGAAGCACTGAAGCTTTCTTT,CASSFLQGSTEAFF
-,TRBD1,TRBV6-1,TRBJ1-2,TGTGCCAGCAGTGGAATTTCACAGGGGATACTAGGCGGCTACACCTTC,CASSGISQGILGGYTF
-,-,TRBV6-5,TRBJ1-1,TGTGCCAGCAGTCCCGGGACACTAATCACTGAAGCTTTCTTT,CASSPGTLITEAFF
-,-,TRBV11-1,TRBJ2-3,TGTGCCAGTAGACAGCAAATAAGAGATACGCAGTATTTT,CASRQQIRDTQYF
-,-,TRBV3-1/TRBV3-2,TRBJ1-1,TGTGCCAGCAGCCAAGATTATGGGGGACTTCGGTACACTGAAGCTTTCTTT,CASSQDYGGLRYTEAFF
-,TRBD2,TRBV15,TRBJ2-3,TGTGCCACCAGCAGAGATAAGCGGGGGGGGACAGATACGCAGTATTTT,CATSRDKRGGTDTQYF
-,TRBD1,TRBV6-5,TRBJ2-2,TGTGCCAGCAGACGGGACAGGGGTACCGGGGAGCTGTTTTTT,CASRRDRGTGELFF
-,TRBD1,TRBV27,TRBJ1-4,TGTGCCAGCAGTCCTGACAGGGGTAATGAAAAACTGTTTTTT,CASSPDRGNEKLFF
-,TRBD1,TRBV24-1,TRBJ2-1,TGTGCCACCAGTCCGGGACAGGGGGCTAAAGATGAGCAGTTCTTC,CATSPGQGAKDEQFF
-,TRBD1,TRBV5-1,TRBJ1-1,TGCGCCAGCAGCTTGTTGGGTGGGACAGGGGTGACTGAAGCTTTCTTT,CASSLLGGTGVTEAFF
-,TRBD1,TRBV28,TRBJ2-2,TGTGCCAGCAGCCGACAGGGTCGCGGGGAGCTGTTTTTT,CASSRQGRGELFF